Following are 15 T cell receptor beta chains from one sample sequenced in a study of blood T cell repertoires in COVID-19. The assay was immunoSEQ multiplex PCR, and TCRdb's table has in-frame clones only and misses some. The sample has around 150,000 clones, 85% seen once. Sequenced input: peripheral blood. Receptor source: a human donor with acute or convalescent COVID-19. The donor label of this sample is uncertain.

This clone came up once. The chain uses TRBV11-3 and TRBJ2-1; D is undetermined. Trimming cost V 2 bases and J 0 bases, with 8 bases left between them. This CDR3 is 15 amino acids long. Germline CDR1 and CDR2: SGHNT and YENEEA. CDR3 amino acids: CASSLQVSSYNEQFF. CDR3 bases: TGTGCCAGCAGCTTACAGGTGAGCTCCTACAATGAGCAGTTCTTC.

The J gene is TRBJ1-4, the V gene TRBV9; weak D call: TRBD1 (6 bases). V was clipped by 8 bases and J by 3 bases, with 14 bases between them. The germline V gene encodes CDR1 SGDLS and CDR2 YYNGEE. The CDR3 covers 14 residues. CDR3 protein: CASSSGAANEKLFF. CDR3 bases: TGTGCCAGTTCCTCAGGGGCGGCTAATGAAAAACTGTTTTTT.

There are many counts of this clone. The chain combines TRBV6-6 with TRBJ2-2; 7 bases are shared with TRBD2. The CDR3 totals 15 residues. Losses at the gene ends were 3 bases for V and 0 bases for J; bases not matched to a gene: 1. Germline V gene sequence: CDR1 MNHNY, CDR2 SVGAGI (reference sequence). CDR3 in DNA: TGTGCCAGCAGTTATCTAGCGGCGAACACCGGGGAGCTGTTTTTT. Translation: CASSYLAANTGELFF.

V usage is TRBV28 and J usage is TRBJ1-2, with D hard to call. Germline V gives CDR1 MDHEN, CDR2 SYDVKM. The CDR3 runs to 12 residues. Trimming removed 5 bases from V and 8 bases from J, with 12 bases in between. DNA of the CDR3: TGTGCCAGCAGTCCGCCCCGGGTGGGCTACACCTTC. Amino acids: CASSPPRVGYTF.

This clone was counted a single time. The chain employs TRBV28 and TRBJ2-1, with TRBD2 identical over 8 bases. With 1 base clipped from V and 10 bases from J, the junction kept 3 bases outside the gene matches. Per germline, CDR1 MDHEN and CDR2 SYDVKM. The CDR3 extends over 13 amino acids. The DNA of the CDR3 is TGTGCCAGCAGTTTATTGACGGGGGGGGAGCAGTTCTTC. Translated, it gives CASSLLTGGEQFF.

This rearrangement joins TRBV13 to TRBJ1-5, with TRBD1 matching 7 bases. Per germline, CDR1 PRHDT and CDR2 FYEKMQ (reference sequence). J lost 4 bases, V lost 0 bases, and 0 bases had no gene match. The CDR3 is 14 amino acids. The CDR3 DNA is TGTGCCAGCAGCTTAGGGACAGGGAATCAGCCCCAGCATTTT. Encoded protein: CASSLGTGNQPQHF. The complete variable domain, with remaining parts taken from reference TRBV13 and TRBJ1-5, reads AAGVIQSPRHLIKEKRETATLKCYPIPRHDTVYWYQQGPGQDPQFLISFYEKMQSDKGSIPDRFSAQQFSDYHSELNMSSLELGDSALYFCASSLGTGNQPQHFGDGTRLSIL.

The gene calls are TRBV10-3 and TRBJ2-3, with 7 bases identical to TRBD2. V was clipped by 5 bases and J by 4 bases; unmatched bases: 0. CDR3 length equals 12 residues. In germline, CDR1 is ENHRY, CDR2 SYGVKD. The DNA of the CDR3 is TGTGCCATCAGTCGGGGGGCAGATACGCAGTATTTT. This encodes CAISRGADTQYF.

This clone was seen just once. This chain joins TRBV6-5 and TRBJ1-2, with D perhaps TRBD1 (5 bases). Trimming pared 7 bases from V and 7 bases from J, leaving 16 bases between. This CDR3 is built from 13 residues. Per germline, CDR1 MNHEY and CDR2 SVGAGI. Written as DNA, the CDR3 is TGTGCCAGCATGTGGGGGGGAGAATCTGGCTACACCTTC. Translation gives CASMWGGESGYTF.

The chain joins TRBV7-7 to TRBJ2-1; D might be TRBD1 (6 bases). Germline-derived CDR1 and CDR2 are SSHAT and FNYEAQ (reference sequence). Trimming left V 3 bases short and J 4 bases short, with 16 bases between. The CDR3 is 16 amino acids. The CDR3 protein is CASSFSRDMNYNEQFF. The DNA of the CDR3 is TGTGCCAGCAGCTTTTCCCGGGACATGAATTACAATGAGCAGTTCTTC.

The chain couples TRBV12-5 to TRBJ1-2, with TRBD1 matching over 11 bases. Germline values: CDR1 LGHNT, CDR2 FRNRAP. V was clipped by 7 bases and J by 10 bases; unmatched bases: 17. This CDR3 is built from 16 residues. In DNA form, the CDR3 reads TGTGCTAGTGCTCACCCGGACAGGGGGCGGGCGAGTGACTACACCTTC. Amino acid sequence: CASAHPDRGRASDYTF.

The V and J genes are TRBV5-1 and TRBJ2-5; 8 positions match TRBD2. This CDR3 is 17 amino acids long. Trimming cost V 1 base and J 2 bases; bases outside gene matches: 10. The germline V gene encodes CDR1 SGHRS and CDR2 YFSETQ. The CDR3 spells CASSLLLAGRPQETQYF. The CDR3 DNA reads TGCGCCAGCAGCTTGTTGTTAGCGGGGCGACCTCAAGAGACCCAGTACTTC.

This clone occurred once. The CDR3 nucleotides are TGTGCCAGCAGCTCCACGGGGACCAACGTCCTGACTTTC. Amino acid sequence: CASSSTGTNVLTF. The chain combines TRBV7-9 with TRBJ2-6; D is perhaps TRBD2 (5 bases). The CDR3 runs to 13 residues. Trimming removed 4 bases from V and 8 bases from J, with 9 bases in between. Looked up from germline, CDR1 is SEHNR and CDR2 is FQNEAQ (reference sequence).

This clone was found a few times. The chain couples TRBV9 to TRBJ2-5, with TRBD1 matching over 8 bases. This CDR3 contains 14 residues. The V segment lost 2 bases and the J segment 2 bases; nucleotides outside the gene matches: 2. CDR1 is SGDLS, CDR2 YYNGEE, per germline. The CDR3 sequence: CASSVGTGQETQYF. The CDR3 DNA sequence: TGTGCCAGCAGCGTCGGGACAGGACAAGAGACCCAGTACTTC.

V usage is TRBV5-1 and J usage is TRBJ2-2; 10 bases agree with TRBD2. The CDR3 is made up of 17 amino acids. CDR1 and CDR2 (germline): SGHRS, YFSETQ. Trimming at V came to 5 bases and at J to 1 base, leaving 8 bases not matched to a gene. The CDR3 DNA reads TGCGCCAGCAGGACTACTAGCGGGGTTCAGAACACCGGGGAGCTGTTTTTT. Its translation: CASRTTSGVQNTGELFF.

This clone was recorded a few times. CDR3 protein: CASSSQGASSYEQYF. DNA of the CDR3: TGTGCCAGCAGCTCGCAGGGGGCGAGTTCCTACGAGCAGTACTTC. This chain connects TRBV11-2 to TRBJ2-7; TRBD1 agrees at 8 bases. CDR3 length: 15 amino acids. J gave up 1 base and V 4 bases, and 6 bases lay outside the gene matches. Per the germline V gene, CDR1 is SGHAT and CDR2 is FQNNGV. Combining the CDR3 with reference TRBV11-2 and TRBJ2-7 gives the whole variable domain EAGVAQSPRYKIIEKRQSVAFWCNPISGHATLYWYQQILGQGPKLLIQFQNNGVVDDSQLPKDRFSAERLKGVDSTLKIQPAKLEDSAVYLCASSSQGASSYEQYFGPGTRLTVT.